A selection of T cell receptor beta chains follows, all from one sample in a study of blood T cell repertoires in COVID-19. The data were produced by immunoSEQ multiplex PCR, yet TCRdb's version contains in-frame clones alone and is incomplete. In the table there are approximately 50,000 clones, approximately 83% of which are singletons. Sequences were obtained from peripheral blood. The source of these receptors is a man between 65 and 85 years old with active COVID-19. Each CDR3 is given with its conserved first and last residue. Each record gives: J gene, V gene, clone size, D gene, CDR3 DNA, CDR3 protein. A D gene is named only where the DNA matches it firmly. Some rows mark clone size as missing; the rest say once, few, many or name a class of expanded clone.

j_call: TRBJ1-6
v_call: TRBV27
clone_size: .
d_call: .
cdr3_nt: TGTGCCAGCAGTTTCGGGTGGTATAATTCACCCCTCCACTTT
cdr3_aa: CASSFGWYNSPLHF

j_call: TRBJ1-1
v_call: TRBV4-1
clone_size: .
d_call: .
cdr3_nt: TGCGCCAGCAGCCAAGATCAGGTGGGAGGGGGGACTGAAGCTTTCTTT
cdr3_aa: CASSQDQVGGGTEAFF

j_call: TRBJ2-7
v_call: TRBV2
clone_size: .
d_call: TRBD1
cdr3_nt: TGTGCCAGCAGTAAGGGGACAGGGGAGACAGAGCAGTACTTC
cdr3_aa: CASSKGTGETEQYF

j_call: TRBJ1-1
v_call: TRBV28
clone_size: .
d_call: .
cdr3_nt: TGTGCCAGCCAAACCGTAGGGGGGGTTGCCACTGAAGCTTTCTTT
cdr3_aa: CASQTVGGVATEAFF

j_call: TRBJ2-1
v_call: TRBV5-4
clone_size: .
d_call: .
cdr3_nt: TGTGCCAGCAGCTTGCCTCGGACAAATCAGTTCTTC
cdr3_aa: CASSLPRTNQFF

j_call: TRBJ2-7
v_call: TRBV13
clone_size: .
d_call: .
cdr3_nt: TGTGCCAGCAGCTTTAGCAGGGATAACGAGCAGTACTTC
cdr3_aa: CASSFSRDNEQYF

j_call: TRBJ1-3
v_call: TRBV9
clone_size: .
d_call: .
cdr3_nt: TGTGCCAGCAGCGTAGGTTTCGGTTCGGTCCACTCTGGAAACACCATATATTTT
cdr3_aa: CASSVGFGSVHSGNTIYF

j_call: TRBJ2-1
v_call: TRBV11-2
clone_size: .
d_call: .
cdr3_nt: TGTGCCAGCAGCTTATCCAACAATGAGCAGTTCTTC
cdr3_aa: CASSLSNNEQFF

j_call: TRBJ1-2
v_call: TRBV2
clone_size: .
d_call: TRBD1
cdr3_nt: TGTGCCAGCAGTGAACACAGGGGCTATGGCTACACCTTC
cdr3_aa: CASSEHRGYGYTF

j_call: TRBJ2-1
v_call: TRBV5-8
clone_size: .
d_call: .
cdr3_nt: TGTGCCAGCTCCCTCGGTCGAATACGAATCAATGAGCAGTTCTTC
cdr3_aa: CASSLGRIRINEQFF

j_call: TRBJ2-4
v_call: TRBV5-1
clone_size: .
d_call: .
cdr3_nt: TGCGCCAGCAGCCCGGGGACTGGGCGAGATTATAACATTCAGTACTTC
cdr3_aa: CASSPGTGRDYNIQYF

j_call: TRBJ2-3
v_call: TRBV5-1
clone_size: .
d_call: TRBD1
cdr3_nt: TGCGCCAGCAGCGTGCCTTCGGGACAGTTTTTCACAGATACGCAGTATTTT
cdr3_aa: CASSVPSGQFFTDTQYF

j_call: TRBJ1-1
v_call: TRBV2
clone_size: once
d_call: .
cdr3_nt: TGTGCCAGCAGAGATCAGGGTGCAGGGACTGAAGCTTTCTTT
cdr3_aa: CASRDQGAGTEAFF

j_call: TRBJ2-3
v_call: TRBV5-1
clone_size: .
d_call: TRBD1
cdr3_nt: TGCGCCAGCAGCTTCATTAGGACAGGGCGGACAGATACGCAGTATTTT
cdr3_aa: CASSFIRTGRTDTQYF

j_call: TRBJ2-1
v_call: TRBV19
clone_size: .
d_call: .
cdr3_nt: TGTGCCAGTAGCCCCGGGTTGGGGGGGGCGTACAATGAGCAGTTCTTC
cdr3_aa: CASSPGLGGAYNEQFF

j_call: TRBJ2-2
v_call: TRBV4-3
clone_size: .
d_call: TRBD2
cdr3_nt: TGCGCCAGCAGCCAAGGACTAGCGGGGGGAAGGAACACCGGGGAGCTGTTTTTT
cdr3_aa: CASSQGLAGGRNTGELFF

j_call: TRBJ1-1
v_call: TRBV6-5
clone_size: few
d_call: TRBD1
cdr3_nt: TGTGCCAGCAGTAACAACAGGGGGCGTACTGAAGCTTTCTTT
cdr3_aa: CASSNNRGRTEAFF

j_call: TRBJ1-5
v_call: TRBV4-2
clone_size: few
d_call: .
cdr3_nt: TGTGCCAGCAGCCAAGATCCACAGGGCGGGCAGCCCCAGCATTTT
cdr3_aa: CASSQDPQGGQPQHF

j_call: TRBJ2-5
v_call: TRBV7-2
clone_size: .
d_call: .
cdr3_nt: TGTGCCAGCAGCTTAGTAACTGCCCCAAGAGGGACCCAGTACTTC
cdr3_aa: CASSLVTAPRGTQYF

j_call: TRBJ2-5
v_call: TRBV5-3
clone_size: .
d_call: TRBD2
cdr3_nt: TGTGCCAGAAGCTTCCAGCGGGGGGCAGGATTCCAAGAGACCCAGTACTTC
cdr3_aa: CARSFQRGAGFQETQYF

j_call: TRBJ1-6
v_call: TRBV30
clone_size: once
d_call: .
cdr3_nt: TGTGCCTGGAGTGTTGGTGGTAGAGCCTATAATTCACCCCTCCACTTT
cdr3_aa: CAWSVGGRAYNSPLHF

j_call: TRBJ2-5
v_call: TRBV7-4
clone_size: few
d_call: TRBD1
cdr3_nt: TGTGCCAGCAGCGTAATCCGGGACAGGGTCTGGGAGACCCAGTACTTC
cdr3_aa: CASSVIRDRVWETQYF

j_call: TRBJ1-2
v_call: TRBV18
clone_size: once
d_call: TRBD1
cdr3_nt: TGTGCCAGCTCACCACCGAACAGGGGTAGCTATGGCTACACCTTC
cdr3_aa: CASSPPNRGSYGYTF

j_call: TRBJ2-2
v_call: TRBV4-3
clone_size: .
d_call: .
cdr3_nt: TGCGCCAGCAGCCAAACATACGACAGCTTCACCGGGGAGCTGTTTTTT
cdr3_aa: CASSQTYDSFTGELFF

j_call: TRBJ1-5
v_call: TRBV7-2
clone_size: .
d_call: TRBD1
cdr3_nt: TGTGCCAGCAGCACCTTTACAGGGGGTACCGGGCCCCAGCATTTT
cdr3_aa: CASSTFTGGTGPQHF

j_call: TRBJ2-7
v_call: TRBV18
clone_size: once
d_call: TRBD1
cdr3_nt: TGTGCCAGCTCACCGAGACAGGGCATCTGGGAGCAGTACTTC
cdr3_aa: CASSPRQGIWEQYF

j_call: TRBJ2-5
v_call: TRBV11-2
clone_size: .
d_call: TRBD2
cdr3_nt: TGTGCCAGCAGCGCCGCGGGGGGGGGCAGGGAGACCCAGTACTTC
cdr3_aa: CASSAAGGGRETQYF

j_call: TRBJ1-1
v_call: TRBV7-2
clone_size: .
d_call: TRBD1
cdr3_nt: TGTGCCAGCAGCTCAGTTTACACAGGGGAAACTGAAGCTTTCTTT
cdr3_aa: CASSSVYTGETEAFF

j_call: TRBJ1-6
v_call: TRBV21-1
clone_size: few
d_call: .
cdr3_nt: TGTGCCAGCAGAGCGGGACAGGGAACACCCCTCCACTTT
cdr3_aa: CASRAGQGTPLHF

j_call: TRBJ2-7
v_call: TRBV6-2/TRBV6-3
clone_size: .
d_call: TRBD1
cdr3_nt: TGTGCCAGCAGCCCCCCGGGACAGAATTACGAGCAGTACTTC
cdr3_aa: CASSPPGQNYEQYF

j_call: TRBJ2-7
v_call: TRBV18
clone_size: .
d_call: TRBD2
cdr3_nt: TGTGCCAGCTCACCAGGAGTTGCGGGGGGCCGAATATACGAGCAGTACTTC
cdr3_aa: CASSPGVAGGRIYEQYF

j_call: TRBJ1-1
v_call: TRBV7-9
clone_size: once
d_call: .
cdr3_nt: TGTGCCATCACGGTCCGGGTTTCCACTGAAGCTTTCTTT
cdr3_aa: CAITVRVSTEAFF

j_call: TRBJ1-2
v_call: TRBV15
clone_size: .
d_call: .
cdr3_nt: TGTGCCACCAGCAGAGACCGTGAAGGGGTTGGCTACACCTTC
cdr3_aa: CATSRDREGVGYTF

j_call: TRBJ1-3
v_call: TRBV12-3/TRBV12-4
clone_size: .
d_call: .
cdr3_nt: TGTGCCAGCAGTTTAGAACGGGGAAACACCATATATTTT
cdr3_aa: CASSLERGNTIYF

j_call: TRBJ2-3
v_call: TRBV3-1/TRBV3-2
clone_size: .
d_call: TRBD2
cdr3_nt: TGTGCCAGCAGCCTCGAGACTAGCGTTCACCCAGATACGCAGTATTTT
cdr3_aa: CASSLETSVHPDTQYF

j_call: TRBJ2-7
v_call: TRBV6-2/TRBV6-3
clone_size: .
d_call: TRBD1
cdr3_nt: TGTGCCAGCAGCCTCGACAGGGGGGCATCCTACGAGCAGTACTTC
cdr3_aa: CASSLDRGASYEQYF

j_call: TRBJ1-1
v_call: TRBV4-1
clone_size: .
d_call: .
cdr3_nt: TGCGCCAGCAGGTATCAGGGGATGGCTGAAGCTTTCTTT
cdr3_aa: CASRYQGMAEAFF

j_call: TRBJ2-5
v_call: TRBV6-5
clone_size: .
d_call: .
cdr3_nt: TGTGCCAGCACCGACTGGGGGGTGGGAGAGACCCAGTACTTC
cdr3_aa: CASTDWGVGETQYF

j_call: TRBJ2-7
v_call: TRBV4-1
clone_size: .
d_call: .
cdr3_nt: TGCGCCAGCAGCCAAGGGTTTGGGACTTCCCATTCCTACGAGCAGTACTTC
cdr3_aa: CASSQGFGTSHSYEQYF

j_call: TRBJ1-1
v_call: TRBV14
clone_size: .
d_call: TRBD1
cdr3_nt: TGTGCCAGCAGCGTACTGACAGGGGGGCTGGCTTTCTTT
cdr3_aa: CASSVLTGGLAFF

j_call: TRBJ1-1
v_call: TRBV7-2
clone_size: few
d_call: .
cdr3_nt: TGTGCCAGCAGCCCGAGATCTGAAGCTTTCTTT
cdr3_aa: CASSPRSEAFF

j_call: TRBJ1-6
v_call: TRBV30
clone_size: .
d_call: .
cdr3_nt: TGTGCCTGGGCACCGACAGGTCACTATAATTCACCCCTCCACTTT
cdr3_aa: CAWAPTGHYNSPLHF

j_call: TRBJ2-5
v_call: TRBV18
clone_size: .
d_call: TRBD1
cdr3_nt: TGTGCCAGCTCACCAGGGACAGGAGAGACCCAGTACTTC
cdr3_aa: CASSPGTGETQYF

j_call: TRBJ1-1
v_call: TRBV6-5
clone_size: .
d_call: TRBD1
cdr3_nt: TGTGCCAGCACTATAAGTCAGGGGGTAGGCACTGAAGCTTTCTTT
cdr3_aa: CASTISQGVGTEAFF

j_call: TRBJ2-7
v_call: TRBV4-1
clone_size: .
d_call: .
cdr3_nt: TGCGCCAGCAGCCCCGCTTTCGGCAGGGATCGGTACGAGCAGTACTTC
cdr3_aa: CASSPAFGRDRYEQYF

j_call: TRBJ2-1
v_call: TRBV5-1
clone_size: .
d_call: .
cdr3_nt: TGCGCCAGCAGTGCGGGACTGACCTACAATGAGCAGTTCTTC
cdr3_aa: CASSAGLTYNEQFF

j_call: TRBJ1-2
v_call: TRBV5-1
clone_size: .
d_call: .
cdr3_nt: TGCGCCAGCAGCTTGGGGCCCGGGAGAGAGGCAGATGGCTACACCTTC
cdr3_aa: CASSLGPGREADGYTF

j_call: TRBJ2-3
v_call: TRBV4-1
clone_size: .
d_call: TRBD1
cdr3_nt: TGCGCCAGCAGCCAGCGGACAGGGAAACGGGCAGATACGCAGTATTTT
cdr3_aa: CASSQRTGKRADTQYF

j_call: TRBJ2-1
v_call: TRBV18
clone_size: .
d_call: TRBD2
cdr3_nt: TGTGCCAGCCTCTCCCAGCGGGGGCCTTACAATGAGCAGTTCTTC
cdr3_aa: CASLSQRGPYNEQFF

j_call: TRBJ1-2
v_call: TRBV6-6
clone_size: .
d_call: TRBD1
cdr3_nt: TGTGCCAGCAGTCCCCCCCAGGGGGCGTCGGGCTACACCTTC
cdr3_aa: CASSPPQGASGYTF

j_call: TRBJ2-3
v_call: TRBV7-9
clone_size: .
d_call: TRBD2
cdr3_nt: TGTGCCAGCAGCTTAGCTAGCGGGGTGGCAGATACGCAGTATTTT
cdr3_aa: CASSLASGVADTQYF

j_call: TRBJ1-5
v_call: TRBV4-3
clone_size: .
d_call: .
cdr3_nt: TGCGCCAGCAGCCAAGATCAGGGGTGGCAGCCCCAGCATTTT
cdr3_aa: CASSQDQGWQPQHF